These 27 T cell receptor beta chains were sequenced from one sample in a study of shared clonotypes between healthy human individuals. Clones were read by immunoSEQ multiplex PCR, and TCRdb kept only the in-frame ones, dropping some. The data hold roughly 2.2 million clones, with more than 80% observed a single time. Specimen: naive CD4+ T cells from PBMCs. Subset meaning: CD45RA+ positively selected. These receptors were collected from a man younger than 35 in good health. Some clones in this sample may be carry-over from other donors' samples.

J is TRBJ2-3 and V is TRBV29-1, with D possibly being TRBD2 (5 bases). The length of the CDR3 is 13 residues. Trimming pared 3 bases from V and 1 base from J, leaving 8 bases between. Germline assignment: CDR1 SQVTM and CDR2 ANQGSEA. CDR3 sequence reads: CSVDAGGTDTQYF. CDR3 DNA: TGCAGCGTTGATGCCGGGGGCACAGATACGCAGTATTTT.

The genes are TRBV30 and TRBJ1-2, with 8 nucleotides matching TRBD1. With V trimmed by 5 bases and J by 4 bases, 9 bases remained unmatched. The CDR3 has 14 residues. CDR1 and CDR2 from the germline V gene are GTSNPN and SVGIG (reference sequence). The CDR3 DNA reads as TGTGCCTGGGCCCAGGACAGGGCCTCCTATGGCTACACCTTC. Protein product: CAWAQDRASYGYTF.

V and J are TRBV5-3 and TRBJ2-1, with 8 nucleotides matching TRBD2. TRBV5-3 has ORF status, its function being uncertain. CDR3 length: 13 amino acids. Trimming took 4 bases from V and 9 from J; bases not matched to a gene: 6. The CDR3 DNA is TGTGCCAGAAGCCTCGGGAGGGCCAGTGAGCAGTTCTTC. Its translation is CARSLGRASEQFF.

This chain uses TRBV6-4 with TRBJ1-4; D remains ambiguous. The germline V gene has CDR1 MRHNA and CDR2 SNTAGT. Trimming took off 7 bases at V and 0 bases at J, with 9 bases between the two ends. This CDR3 comprises 14 residues. CDR3: CASKRSATNEKLFF. The CDR3 region has the DNA TGTGCCAGCAAACGTTCAGCAACTAATGAAAAACTGTTTTTT.

The rearrangement joins TRBV6-1 to TRBJ1-1, with a tentative D call TRBD1 (6 bases). Germline V gene lookup returns CDR1 MNHNS and CDR2 SASEGT. V dropped 0 bases and J dropped 5 bases, with 13 bases sitting between them. This CDR3 region has 15 residues. In DNA form, the CDR3 reads TGTGCCAGCAGTGAAGCGGGCAGGGGAAGGACTGAAGCTTTCTTT. Residues: CASSEAGRGRTEAFF.

This clone was seen a few times. Distinct nucleotide sequences in the sample also encode this CDR3. V gene TRBV29-1 combines with J gene TRBJ1-1, with D uncertain. Germline V lookup: CDR1 SQVTM, CDR2 ANQGSEA. The CDR3 consists of 13 residues. The V end was cut by 4 bases, the J end by 0 bases, with 9 bases between. The CDR3 sequence is CSVVRPLNTEAFF. The CDR3 DNA follows: TGCAGCGTTGTACGTCCGCTGAACACTGAAGCTTTCTTT.

V and J are TRBV7-2 and TRBJ2-1; tentative D call: TRBD1 (5 bases). CDR3 size: 15 residues. Trimming removed 5 bases from V and 3 bases from J, with 14 bases in between. CDR1 is SGHTA, CDR2 FQGNSA, per germline. The CDR3 loop is CASSPLSGIYNEQFF. The CDR3 nucleotides read TGTGCCAGCAGCCCTCTTTCAGGGATCTACAATGAGCAGTTCTTC.

This rearrangement joins TRBV30 to TRBJ1-4, with D unresolved. This CDR3 is built from 14 residues. Between the trimmed V and J ends, which lost 1 base and 0 bases, there was a span of 6 bases. Per the germline V gene, CDR1 is GTSNPN and CDR2 is SVGIG (reference sequence). The CDR3 is CAWSGSTTNEKLFF. CDR3 sequence (DNA): TGTGCCTGGAGTGGGTCTACAACTAATGAAAAACTGTTTTTT.

This rearrangement joins TRBV29-1 to TRBJ2-5; D tentatively reads TRBD1 or TRBD2 (5 bases each). Germline CDR1 and CDR2: SQVTM and ANQGSEA. CDR3 size: 14 residues. Trimming took off 6 bases at V and 3 bases at J, with 17 bases between the two ends. The DNA of the CDR3 is TGCAGCGTATCCGGGACGTCCAACGAAGAGACCCAGTACTTC. It codes for CSVSGTSNEETQYF. Together with reference TRBV29-1 and TRBJ2-5, the CDR3 gives the full variable domain: SAVISQKPSRDICQRGTSLTIQCQVDSQVTMMFWYRQQPGQSLTLIATANQGSEATYESGFVIDKFPISRPNLTFSTLTVSNMSPEDSSIYLCSVSGTSNEETQYFGPGTRLLVL.

The chain is built from TRBV15 and TRBJ1-1; D not resolved. There are 17 residues in the CDR3. Germline CDR1 and CDR2: LNHNV and YYDKDF (reference sequence). V lost 0 bases and J lost 0, with 14 bases in between. The CDR3 sequence is CATSRDMLASLNTEAFF. CDR3 nucleotide sequence: TGTGCCACCAGCAGAGATATGTTGGCATCTCTGAACACTGAAGCTTTCTTT.

V gene TRBV9 combines with J gene TRBJ2-2; 8 bases fit TRBD2. The germline V gene has CDR1 SGDLS and CDR2 YYNGEE. The J segment lost 1 base and the V segment lost 5 bases, leaving 7 bases of the junction unmatched. The CDR3 consists of 16 residues. CDR3 in DNA: TGTGCCAGCAGTCTTAGCGGGGAGTTGAACACCGGGGAGCTGTTTTTT. This gives the protein CASSLSGELNTGELFF.

This clone has just one count. J is TRBJ2-7 and V is TRBV9; TRBD1 agrees at 7 bases. J lost 1 base, V lost 6 bases, and 7 bases had no gene match. Germline CDR1 reads SGDLS; CDR2 reads YYNGEE. This CDR3 has 14 amino acids. CDR3 in amino acids: CASNRQGNSYEQYF. In DNA form, the CDR3 reads TGTGCCAGCAACCGACAGGGCAATTCCTACGAGCAGTACTTC. Using reference TRBV9 and TRBJ2-7 for the parts outside the CDR3, the full variable domain is DSGVTQTPKHLITATGQRVTLRCSPRSGDLSVYWYQQSLDQGLQFLIQYYNGEERAKGNILERFSAQQFPDLHSELNLSSLELGDSALYFCASNRQGNSYEQYFGPGTRLTVT.

This clone was observed a few times. The same CDR3 is also encoded by other DNA sequences in this sample. This CDR3 is CASSRGQGNQPQHF. In DNA form, the CDR3 reads TGTGCCAGCAGCCGAGGACAGGGCAATCAGCCCCAGCATTTT. The V and J genes are TRBV14 and TRBJ1-5; 7 bases align to TRBD1. CDR3 length: 14 residues. CDR1 and CDR2 (germline): SGHDN, FVKESK. Trimming took 4 bases from V and 2 from J; bases not matched to a gene: 2.

There are a few counts of this clone. The chain couples TRBV20-1 to TRBJ1-5; D is undetermined. This CDR3 spans 10 amino acids. Looked up from germline, CDR1 is DFQATT and CDR2 is SNEGSKA (reference sequence). Deletions cut 7 bases from V and 12 bases from J, with 13 bases between. The CDR3 region is CSGHIGSQHF. The CDR3 nucleotides read TGCAGTGGCCATATCGGGAGCCAGCATTTT.

The chain has TRBV4-2 and TRBJ2-5, with D uncertain. Germline CDR1 reads LGHNA; CDR2 reads YNFKEQ. This CDR3 is 15 amino acids long. V lost 0 bases and J 0 bases, leaving 8 bases between the germline ends. CDR3 loop: CASSQETRNQETQYF. The CDR3 DNA reads as TGTGCCAGCAGCCAAGAGACTCGAAACCAAGAGACCCAGTACTTC.

This chain connects TRBV6-1 to TRBJ1-5; perhaps TRBD1 as D (5 bases). V lost 8 bases and J 7 bases, leaving 21 bases between the germline ends. The germline CDR1 and CDR2 sequences are MNHNS and SASEGT. The CDR3 contains 15 residues. The CDR3 protein is CASRPGFGDWQPQHF. CDR3 DNA: TGTGCCAGCCGCCCCGGTTTTGGGGACTGGCAGCCCCAGCATTTT.

The chain joins TRBV5-1 to TRBJ2-7; no definite D call. Deletions cut 4 bases from V and 5 bases from J, with 13 bases between. Germline assignment: CDR1 SGHRS and CDR2 YFSETQ. The CDR3 runs to 13 residues. CDR3 in amino acids: CASSPPSSDEQYF. Here the CDR3 DNA reads TGCGCCAGCAGCCCCCCTTCGTCCGACGAGCAGTACTTC.

This clone was observed a single time. The identical CDR3 is also encoded by other nucleotide sequences in the sample. This chain's CDR3 is CASSYRSGANVLTF. CDR3 in DNA: TGTGCCAGCAGTTACCGCTCTGGGGCCAACGTCCTGACTTTC. The V gene is TRBV28, the J gene TRBJ2-6, with D uncertain. Trimming left V 4 bases short and J 0 bases short, with 4 bases between. This CDR3 region has 14 residues. The V gene's germline CDR1 is MDHEN and CDR2 SYDVKM.

The V and J genes are TRBV23-1 and TRBJ2-6, with 8 bases that match TRBD1. TRBV23-1 is identified as an open reading frame with a role that is uncertain. The junction had 9 bases not matched to a gene; V was cut back by 3 bases and J by 2 bases. The CDR3 contains 18 residues. The CDR3 sequence is CASSQRTGFAPGANVLTF. As DNA, the CDR3 is TGCGCCAGCAGTCAGCGGACAGGGTTTGCACCTGGGGCCAACGTCCTGACTTTC.

The CDR3 bases are TGTGCCAGCAGTGAAGCGGGGGTGGGGAATCAGCCCCAGCATTTT. This encodes CASSEAGVGNQPQHF. V is TRBV6-1 and J is TRBJ1-5, with D possibly matching TRBD1 (5 bases). Germline lookup yields CDR1 MNHNS and CDR2 SASEGT. V dropped 0 bases and J dropped 4 bases, with 10 bases sitting between them. This CDR3 contains 15 residues.

The J gene is TRBJ1-2, the V gene TRBV12-5; 9 bases align to TRBD1. The CDR3 has 16 amino acids. Looked up from germline, CDR1 is LGHNT and CDR2 is FRNRAP. Unmatched junction bases numbered 4, after V lost 0 bases and J lost 2 bases. CDR3 in amino acids: CASGLVLGQGNYGYTF. In nucleotides, the CDR3 is TGTGCTAGTGGTTTGGTACTGGGACAGGGCAACTATGGCTACACCTTC.

V is TRBV19 and J is TRBJ1-4; D is uncertain. In germline, CDR1 is LNHDA, CDR2 SQIVND (reference sequence). The CDR3 is 18 residues long. Trimming took 5 bases from V and 7 from J, leaving 26 bases between them. DNA of the CDR3: TGTGCCAGTAGTCGACCGCTTTTAAGGTTGAGAGGCTTTGAAAAACTGTTTTTT. It codes for CASSRPLLRLRGFEKLFF.

The chain uses TRBV7-2 and TRBJ1-3, with D hard to call. The germline gives CDR1 SGHTA, CDR2 FQGNSA. Trimming left V 5 bases short and J 0 bases short, with 11 bases between. The CDR3 is 15 residues long. The CDR3 bases are TGTGCCAGCAGCCTCGAGCTGCTCTCTGGAAACACCATATATTTT. It translates to CASSLELLSGNTIYF.

This sequence joins TRBV13 and TRBJ2-3; D uncertain. The CDR3 is 15 residues long. Germline lookup yields CDR1 PRHDT and CDR2 FYEKMQ (reference sequence). Trimming took 1 base from V and 6 from J, leaving 14 bases between them. The CDR3 protein is CASSLDSGFSDTQYF. In nucleotides, the CDR3 is TGTGCCAGCAGCTTAGATTCGGGCTTCTCGGATACGCAGTATTTT.

On this clone itself: Other DNA sequences in the same sample also yield this CDR3. CDR3 amino acids: CASSPGLAEYNEQFF. In DNA form, the CDR3 reads TGTGCCAGCAGCCCCGGACTAGCGGAGTACAATGAGCAGTTCTTC. V is TRBV7-3 and J is TRBJ2-1, with 10 bases that match TRBD2. This CDR3 contains 15 residues. After removal of 5 bases from V and 4 bases from J, the junction contained 5 bases not matched to a gene. Germline V gene lookup returns CDR1 SGHTA and CDR2 FQGTGA.

The V and J genes are TRBV11-2 and TRBJ2-2, with 16 bases lining up with TRBD2. The germline V gene encodes CDR1 SGHAT and CDR2 FQNNGV. Trimming took 3 bases from V and 5 from J; bases not matched to a gene: 9. The CDR3 sequence is 19 residues long. The DNA of the CDR3 is TGTGCCAGCAGCTTTCCGGGACTAGCGGGAGGGCCCGGAACCGGGGAGCTGTTTTTT. It translates to CASSFPGLAGGPGTGELFF. Combining the CDR3 with reference TRBV11-2 and TRBJ2-2 gives the whole variable domain EAGVAQSPRYKIIEKRQSVAFWCNPISGHATLYWYQQILGQGPKLLIQFQNNGVVDDSQLPKDRFSAERLKGVDSTLKIQPAKLEDSAVYLCASSFPGLAGGPGTGELFFGEGSRLTVL.

CDR3 sequence reads: CASSLGVLGYEQYF. CDR3 coding DNA: TGTGCCAGCAGCTTAGGGGTTCTAGGCTACGAGCAGTACTTC. The V call is TRBV5-6, the J call TRBJ2-7, with D maybe TRBD1 (5 bases). V gave up 2 bases and J gave up 3 bases, with 12 bases separating them. Germline values: CDR1 SGHDT, CDR2 YYEEEE. There are 14 residues in the CDR3.